This T cell receptor (beta chain) was obtained from a study of T cells in Graves' hyperthyroidism and ophthalmopathy. Study as a whole: Any treatment followed the collection of peripheral blood at initial diagnosis. General study results and limits: Blood held most thyroid clonotypes expanded above 0.001 frequency.

This clonotype was recorded at least ten times. The target antigen is unknown. Unmatched junction bases numbered 10, after V lost 5 bases and J lost 1 base. From germline, CDR1 is SGHTA and CDR2 FQGTGA. The CDR3 runs 17 residues. On the basis of clinical symptoms, serum thyroxine and TRAb, thyroid ultrasound and orbital computed tomography, diagnoses were made. Using 9.5 to 10 ml of fresh peripheral blood, PBMCs were prepared. Template material for amplifying TCR beta CDR3 regions consisted of RNA transcripts. The TCR CDR3 was amplified in a first-round RT-PCR using the HTBI primer set. TCRdb reanalysed the multiplex PCR reads using MiXCR and keeps one entry per CDR3 protein. This sample has about 640,000 distinct CDR3 sequences; more than 14% occur once, and the top ten carry 9.5% to 15%.

This sequence originates from a woman aged 50 to 65 with Graves' ophthalmopathy. The sequenced material came from blood. The rearrangement joins TRBV7-3 to TRBJ2-3, with 9 bases lining up with TRBD2. CDR3 residues: CASSPNSGRMGTDTQYF. The CDR3 bases are TGTGCCAGCAGCCCCAATAGCGGGAGAATGGGCACAGATACGCAGTATTTT.